The clone carrying this T cell receptor (beta chain) appeared many times. The antigen is undetermined. This sample stems from a study of T cell repertoires in cytomegalovirus infection. Study details: Selected CMV epitopes included recently identified HLA-C-restricted ones as well as well-studied HLA-B-restricted ones. CMV infection together with matching HLA type was indicated by public TCR beta signatures. Findings and caveats of the study: The ex vivo response was dominated by HLA-C-restricted CMV-specific TCR beta clonotypes.

TCRdb fed the reads into MiXCR, producing one record per CDR3 protein. The top ten clones hold over 12% of a sample with roughly 990,000 distinct CDR3 sequences, approximately 31% of them seen once. The V and J ends lost 6 bases and 5 bases, in that order; junction bases with no gene match: 12. CDR3 length equals 16 residues. CDR1 SGHTA and CDR2 FQGNSA come from the germline V gene. The starting material was cultured CD8+ T cells from PBMCs, obtained from culture after CMV antigen stimulation. The source is a human donor in good health (CMV status not recorded). Some clones in this sample may be carry-over from other donors' samples. The chain uses TRBV7-2 and TRBJ2-5, with TRBD2 identical over 10 bases. The CDR3 sequence: CASSPTQGSGGETQYF. The DNA of the CDR3 is TGTGCCAGCAGTCCTACTCAGGGTAGCGGGGGGGAGACCCAGTACTTC.